The 22 T cell receptor beta chains below all came from one sample that was sequenced in a study of blood T cell repertoires in COVID-19 (dated by TCRdb to 2020 to 2021). The library was produced with the immunoSEQ multiplex PCR assay. Imported from immuneACCESS, the table was reduced by TCRdb to in-frame sequences with V and J called. These copies leave out some clones; in studies compared against another copy, an unresolved V gene accounts for under half, and the cause of the remainder is not known. Recorded for this sample are about 490,000 clones; 80% to 90% of them occurred a single time. Jointly, the top ten make up 3.2% of the sample. Sequencing input: peripheral blood. The receptors were gathered from a human donor in a cohort sampled during active COVID-19.

The genes are TRBV7-2 and TRBJ2-5, with a weak D call TRBD2 (6 bases). V was shortened by 3 bases and J by 5 bases, with 13 bases between the two germline ends. The V gene's germline CDR1 is SGHTA and CDR2 FQGNSA. The CDR3 spans 14 residues. CDR3 nucleotide sequence: TGTGCCAGCAGCTTTGGGGCTAGCGACGAGACCCAGTACTTC. Its translation: CASSFGASDETQYF.

The chain couples TRBV4-1 to TRBJ2-2; a weak D match, TRBD1 (5 bases). Germline lookup yields CDR1 MGHRA and CDR2 YSYEKL. This CDR3 has 14 residues. V dropped 2 bases and J dropped 8 bases, with 12 bases sitting between them. In nucleotides, the CDR3 is TGCGCCAGCAGCCAAAGCGCAAAGGGGGGGGAGCTGTTTTTT. This translates into CASSQSAKGGELFF.

The rearrangement joins TRBV5-1 to TRBJ2-2; the D is unclear. Germline V gene lookup returns CDR1 SGHRS and CDR2 YFSETQ. Trimming removed 0 bases from V and 8 bases from J, with 11 bases in between. The CDR3 spans 14 residues. CDR3 nucleotides: TGCGCCAGCAGCTTGGAGCGTCTTCAGGGGGAGCTGTTTTTT. The encoded protein is CASSLERLQGELFF.

V is TRBV29-1 and J is TRBJ2-3, with TRBD2 matching 7 bases. V was clipped by 0 bases and J by 2 bases; unmatched bases: 8. CDR1 and CDR2 from the germline V gene are SQVTM and ANQGSEA. The CDR3 contains 16 residues. The CDR3 spells CSVEERSGINTDTQYF. The CDR3 region has the DNA TGCAGCGTTGAAGAACGCAGCGGGATAAACACAGATACGCAGTATTTT.

This rearrangement joins TRBV2 to TRBJ1-2, with D maybe TRBD1 (5 bases). From germline, CDR1 is SNHLY and CDR2 FYNNEI. Between the trimmed V and J ends, which lost 10 bases and 3 bases, there was a span of 15 bases. CDR3 length: 13 residues. The CDR3 sequence: CATKEGLDYGYTF. DNA for the CDR3: TGTGCCACCAAGGAGGGGTTGGACTATGGCTACACCTTC.

The J gene is TRBJ1-4, the V gene TRBV6-6, with D perhaps matching TRBD1 (5 bases). Looked up from germline, CDR1 is MNHNY and CDR2 is SVGAGI (reference sequence). The length of the CDR3 is 15 residues. V was cut by 2 bases and J by 0 bases, with 7 bases left in between. In DNA, the CDR3 is TGTGCCAGCAGTTACGGGGACTCAACTAATGAAAAACTGTTTTTT. Amino acids: CASSYGDSTNEKLFF.

The chain recombines TRBV20-1 with TRBJ1-5, with D unresolved. Trimming pared 3 bases from V and 3 bases from J, leaving 9 bases between. The CDR3 length is 13 residues. The germline CDR1 and CDR2 sequences are DFQATT and SNEGSKA (reference sequence). The CDR3 is CSASGLYNQPQHF. CDR3 sequence (DNA): TGCAGTGCTAGTGGGCTTTACAATCAGCCCCAGCATTTT.

This chain links TRBV5-1 with TRBJ2-7, with 10 bases aligning to TRBD2. The germline V gene encodes CDR1 SGHRS and CDR2 YFSETQ. The CDR3 totals 15 residues. Trimming removed 0 bases from V and 4 bases from J; junction bases left unmatched: 4. The chain's CDR3 is CASSLALAGVYEQYF. The CDR3, as DNA: TGCGCCAGCAGCTTGGCCCTAGCGGGAGTTTACGAGCAGTACTTC.

The gene calls are TRBV9 and TRBJ2-7; 9 bases fit TRBD2. Germline values: CDR1 SGDLS, CDR2 YYNGEE. This CDR3 has 15 amino acids. The V gene end was trimmed by 2 bases and the J gene end by 7 bases; junction bases not matched to a gene: 10. CDR3 sequence reads: CASSVSSGILGEQYF. The CDR3 DNA is TGTGCCAGCAGCGTTTCTAGCGGGATTTTGGGGGAGCAGTACTTC.

CDR3 region: CSGIAGVTYEQYF. Written as DNA, the CDR3 is TGCAGCGGGATAGCGGGGGTTACCTACGAGCAGTACTTC. The chain is built from TRBV29-1 and TRBJ2-7, with TRBD2 matching 9 bases. Germline V lookup: CDR1 SQVTM, CDR2 ANQGSEA. The V gene end was trimmed by 7 bases and the J gene end by 2 bases; junction bases not matched to a gene: 6. The CDR3 has 13 residues.

CDR3 sequence: CASSAGLAGGLLREQYF. CDR3 nucleotides: TGTGCCAGTAGTGCTGGACTAGCGGGAGGGCTCCTTCGCGAGCAGTACTTC. The rearrangement links TRBV19 to TRBJ2-7, with 15 positions matching TRBD2. Germline CDR1 is LNHDA and CDR2 is SQIVND (reference sequence). CDR3 size: 17 residues. Trimming removed 5 bases from V and 6 bases from J; junction bases left unmatched: 11.

The J gene is TRBJ2-7, the V gene TRBV5-1; the match to TRBD2 covers 7 bases. This CDR3 spans 15 amino acids. CDR1 SGHRS and CDR2 YFSETQ come from the germline V gene. Trimming cost V 2 bases and J 0 bases; bases outside gene matches: 5. The CDR3 here is CASSFLSGYSYEQYF. The CDR3 nucleotides are TGCGCCAGCAGCTTCCTTAGCGGGTACTCCTACGAGCAGTACTTC.

This chain joins TRBV5-4 and TRBJ2-2; 8 nucleotides line up with TRBD1. Looked up from germline, CDR1 is SGHNT and CDR2 is YYREEE (reference sequence). This CDR3 contains 15 residues. Losses at the gene ends were 3 bases for V and 6 bases for J; bases not matched to a gene: 7. The CDR3 loop is CASSSRQGLAGELFF. CDR3 sequence (DNA): TGTGCCAGCAGCTCTAGACAGGGGTTGGCCGGGGAGCTGTTTTTT.

This clone was seen a few times. The J gene is TRBJ1-2, the V gene TRBV11-2; 9 bases agree with TRBD1. Germline CDR1 is SGHAT and CDR2 is FQNNGV. This CDR3 region has 15 residues. V lost 6 bases, J lost 5 bases, and 10 bases stayed unmatched. The CDR3, as DNA: TGTGCCAGCAGAGATCCGGGACAGGGACCTTATGGCTACACCTTC. Translation: CASRDPGQGPYGYTF.

Of note for this clone: The sample holds other DNA sequences that translate to the same CDR3. The V call is TRBV19, the J call TRBJ2-3; D is perhaps TRBD2 (7 bases). CDR1 and CDR2 from the germline V gene are LNHDA and SQIVND (reference sequence). The CDR3 has 15 amino acids. V lost 3 bases to trimming and J lost 4 bases, with 14 bases between them. CDR3 sequence (DNA): TGTGCCAGTAGTATCGGGGGCGGGAGAGCAGATACGCAGTATTTT. This sequence encodes CASSIGGGRADTQYF.

The CDR3 DNA reads TGTGCCAGCAAGGGACAGGGGGCTTCCGGGGAGCTGTTTTTT. Encoded protein: CASKGQGASGELFF. The gene calls are TRBV6-5 and TRBJ2-2, with 12 nucleotides matching TRBD1. The CDR3 is 14 residues long. The trim removed 7 bases at V and 6 bases at J, leaving 3 bases unmatched. Germline V gene sequence: CDR1 MNHEY, CDR2 SVGAGI.

This chain links TRBV4-1 with TRBJ2-7, with TRBD1 matching 9 bases. Per germline, CDR1 MGHRA and CDR2 YSYEKL. CDR3 length: 14 residues. After removal of 4 bases from V and 2 bases from J, the junction contained 3 bases not matched to a gene. CDR3 DNA: TGCGCCAGCAGCCCGGACAGGGGAACCTACGAGCAGTACTTC. Protein sequence: CASSPDRGTYEQYF.

V gene TRBV6-6 combines with J gene TRBJ1-2, with TRBD1 as a possible D gene (5 bases). The CDR3 covers 16 residues. V dropped 4 bases and J dropped 0 bases, with 15 bases sitting between them. The germline V gene has CDR1 MNHNY and CDR2 SVGAGI (reference sequence). CDR3 nucleotide sequence: TGTGCCAGCAGTTTCGGGGGGACGGATGCTAACTATGGCTACACCTTC. Translated: CASSFGGTDANYGYTF.

The chain joins TRBV28 to TRBJ1-2, with 10 bases that match TRBD1. CDR3 length equals 15 residues. Germline lookup yields CDR1 MDHEN and CDR2 SYDVKM. V lost 4 bases and J lost 2; bases outside the gene matches: 4. For the CDR3, the DNA is TGTGCCAGCAGTTCCACGGGACAGGGGAACTATGGCTACACCTTC. Protein: CASSSTGQGNYGYTF.

This rearrangement joins TRBV19 to TRBJ1-2, with D hard to call. The CDR3 sequence is 15 residues long. Germline V gene lookup returns CDR1 LNHDA and CDR2 SQIVND (reference sequence). V lost 2 bases and J lost 4, with 14 bases in between. The CDR3 spells CASSIKAEEGYGYTF. In DNA, the CDR3 is TGTGCCAGTAGTATAAAGGCGGAAGAAGGCTATGGCTACACCTTC.

The chain combines TRBV9 with TRBJ2-3, with 13 bases fitting TRBD2. CDR3 length: 17 residues. The V gene's germline CDR1 is SGDLS and CDR2 YYNGEE. Trimming at V came to 3 bases and at J to 7 bases, leaving 11 bases not matched to a gene. The CDR3 spells CASSGGTSGATFNTQYF. The CDR3 DNA follows: TGTGCCAGCAGCGGGGGGACTAGCGGGGCCACTTTTAATACGCAGTATTTT.

This chain joins TRBV7-2 and TRBJ2-3; D possibly corresponds to TRBD2 (5 bases). Germline V lookup: CDR1 SGHTA, CDR2 FQGNSA. The CDR3 has 16 residues. The V and J ends lost 5 bases and 3 bases respectively, with 18 bases between them. CDR3 amino acids: CASSVQTRGSTDTQYF. The CDR3 nucleotides read TGTGCCAGCAGCGTCCAAACTAGAGGTAGTACAGATACGCAGTATTTT.